This section outlines one T cell receptor beta chain sequence together with its context. No cognate antigen has been identified for it. One base away there is no much larger clone; base qualities are not given. V is clipped by 4 bases and J by 3 bases, and the sequence between their germline boundaries is 13 bases long. Reading from cysteine to phenylalanine, the CDR3 counts 14 amino acids. Just CDR3 DNA is preserved here, 42 bases in frame from base 1. As encoded in the germline V gene, CDR1 is MNHEY while CDR2 is SVGEGT. The approximately 40 donors, aged about 6 to 95 years, were systemically healthy Caucasian individuals from Russia. Approximately 9.3 milliliters of peripheral blood were drawn from each donor into EDTA-treated Vacutainer tubes. Ficoll-Paque density-gradient centrifugation was used to isolate PBMCs, with at least 7 million per sample. Trizol reagent was used to extract total RNA from the PBMCs, yielding at least 6 micrograms per sample. For every donor, flow cytometry on a PBMC aliquot measured the percentage of naive CD45RAhigh/CD27high T cells.

This entry comes from a study of blood T cells in healthy people across ages (dated by TCRdb to the mid-2010s). Describing the broader study: In model experiments, template switching captured about one uniquely barcoded TCR beta cDNA molecule for every two T cells. The study measured age-related changes in TCR beta repertoire diversity using deep sequencing normalized with unique cDNA molecular identifiers. The donors were divided into four age groups: young (average approximately 17 years), middle-aged (approximately 42), aged (approximately 62) and long-lived (more than 75). To avoid experimental bias, donors of different ages were randomly spread across the sequencing lanes. Two additional independent replicas of 1 million unique cDNA reads from the same blood draw were analyzed for two donors (one aged 18 to 29 and one aged 80 or older). Study-level results and caveats: Since profiling was done on bulk unsorted PBMCs, naive and antigen-experienced compartments could not be conclusively compared. Compared with the aged group, the long-lived group had more naive CD4+ T cells, fewer expanded clones and increased TCR diversity, a pattern suggesting age selection. As age increased, observed TCR beta diversity per million T cells dropped in a roughly linear way, and a significant reduction was already evident by age 40. Because the CMV infection status of the donors was unknown, age-related changes in expanded clonotypes may potentially have been confounded. There was a strong correlation between observed TCR beta diversity and the percentage of naive T cells measured by flow cytometry. Estimates of total diversity from one million sequenced T cells were regarded as lower bounds and underestimates.

To prepare the library, 5' RACE was applied. This sample was sequenced with an Illumina HiSeq 2500. A second PCR of about 7 to 12 cycles was run with a J-beta primer mix and a sample-barcoded 5' primer. A unique molecular identifier was introduced onto each TCR beta cDNA molecule by a template-switch 5' adaptor carrying 12 random nucleotides. Each sample yielded at least 3 million CDR3-containing paired-end reads. All of the RNA was converted into first-strand cDNA using the Mint cDNA synthesis kit, with a TRBC-specific oligonucleotide serving as the primer. After uracil-DNA glycosylase treatment, a first 18-cycle PCR used universal primers M1SS and BC2_uni_R on all cDNA. Per the original workflow: Normalization of each sample was performed by random selection of 1 million high-quality reads, each carrying a distinct molecular identifier. Reads with shared molecular identifiers were discarded instead of being binned into consensus sequences. MiTCR, run with a Q25 quality threshold and the strictest error-elimination algorithm, handled CDR3 identification, clonotype clustering and error correction. A nonparametric unseen species model using Euler transformation provided a lower-bound estimate of total TCR beta diversity. TCRdb reanalyzed the raw reads on its own, using fastp at Q25 for trimming and MiXCR for clone calling, and kept in-frame beta chains. Identical CDR3 proteins give one entry, which carries the most common genes and DNA. The V and J calls were determined by TCRdb, not by the authors. This sample holds fewer than 1,000,000 distinct CDR3 sequences; approximately 44% were observed only once. The top ten clones comprise nearly 20% of the sample.

The receptor chain draws on TRBV6-2 or TRBV6-3 and TRBJ2-7, with the D gene call left open. Sequencing was done on a sample of blood. The clonotype was recovered from a man aged 60-69 years in good health. The DNA sequence reads TGTGCCAGCAGTTGCCTGAACAAGGGCTACGAGCAGTACTTC. This yields the protein CASSCLNKGYEQYF.